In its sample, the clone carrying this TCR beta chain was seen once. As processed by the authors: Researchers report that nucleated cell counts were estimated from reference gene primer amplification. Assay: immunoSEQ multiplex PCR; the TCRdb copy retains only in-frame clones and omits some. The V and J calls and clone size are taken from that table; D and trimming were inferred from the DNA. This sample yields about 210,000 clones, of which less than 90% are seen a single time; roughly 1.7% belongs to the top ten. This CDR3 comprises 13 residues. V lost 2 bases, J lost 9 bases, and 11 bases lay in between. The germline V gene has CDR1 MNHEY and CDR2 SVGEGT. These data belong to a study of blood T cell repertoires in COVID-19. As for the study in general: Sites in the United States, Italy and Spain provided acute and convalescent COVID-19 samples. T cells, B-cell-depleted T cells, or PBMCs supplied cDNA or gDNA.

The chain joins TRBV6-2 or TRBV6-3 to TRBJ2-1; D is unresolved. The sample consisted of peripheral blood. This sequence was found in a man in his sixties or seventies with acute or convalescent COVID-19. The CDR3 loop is CASSYVQAGEQFF. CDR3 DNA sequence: TGTGCCAGCAGTTACGTGCAGGCTGGTGAGCAGTTCTTC.